The entry below describes one T cell receptor beta chain. This clone has just one count. It lacks a known antigen. The record has no base qualities; no much larger clone is one base away. To be included, a participant needed at least one PBMC sample from before ART initiation plus at least two post-ART samples. All participants with HIV were treated in the United States of America. Before DNA extraction, cryopreserved samples containing roughly 1-10 million PBMC were thawed and washed. At the time of the earliest PBMC sample, participants with HIV were aged between about 23 and 54 years. PBMC samples were contributed by each participant from 1-4 timepoints before ART initiation and 2-8 timepoints after ART initiation, with a median of 7 samples. Serial HIV viral load, CD4+ T-cell count, ART history and demographic data were obtained for every participant. Genomic DNA was extracted from unsorted PBMC with a Qiagen kit on a QIAcube, processed in batches of 12 samples.

The immunoSEQ hsTCRB v3.0 assay was used at survey level resolution for TRB variable region sequencing. A depth of about 35,000-50,000 T-cell genomes per sample was targeted for TRB sequencing. An Illumina MiSeq with a v3 150-cycle kit was used to sequence the pooled TRB libraries. In the paper's pipeline: Analysis of repertoires was carried out in R inside a reproducible Nextflow workflow spanning QC, data transformation and analysis. LymphoSeq2, an R package for exploring AIRR-Seq data, was used to implement custom analyses. Several samples that yielded fewer than 5000 total TRB sequences were excluded, so that more than 150 HIV repertoires were analyzed. Among the approximately 190 retained HIV repertoires, about 57 were collected before ART initiation and about 130 were collected after ART initiation. Repertoires were downsampled to 5000 TRB nucleotide sequences, and summary statistics were averaged over 100 downsampling iterations. TRB sequences were retained for analysis only if CDR3 regions of at least seven amino acids were present. A Shannon entropy-derived clonality score and the Gini coefficient were used to measure diversity. In the repertoire networks, any two of the top 5000 CDR3 amino acid sequences were linked whenever the two sequences differed by an edit distance of one. Antigen specificity groups and MHC restriction were predicted for TRB CDR3 amino acid sequences with GLIPH2. To flag known associations with CMV, EBV, HIV or tissue antigens, CDR3 amino acid sequences were compared against VDJdb and McPAS-TCR. Pre-ART, post-ART and control groups were compared with Wilcoxon signed-rank tests and Holm-Bonferroni correction. TCRdb limited this immuneACCESS table to in-frame rearrangements with V and J called. A share of clones is missing; checked studies link under half to unresolved V genes, and the rest is unexplained. V and J calls and clone size come straight from that table; D and trimming were deduced from the DNA. A total of about 30,000 clones appear in this sample, over 75% of them only once. The ten most abundant clones make up roughly 1% of the sample.

Spanning cysteine to phenylalanine, the CDR3 consists of 14 amino acids. Of all the DNA, just the CDR3 is kept, 42 bases in frame from base 1. Looking up the germline V gene (reference sequence) yields CDR1 MNHEY and CDR2 SMNVEV. At the junction V is shortened by 6 bases and J by 3 bases, with 13 bases in between. The data originate from a study of long-term antiretroviral therapy in people with HIV (dated by TCRdb to 2021 to 2024). Turning to the overall study: The earliest samples were collected roughly a decade before the 2015 WHO recommendation for immediate ART, at a time when ART was usually postponed until CD4 counts fell. A retrospective serial study tested whether ART initiation and durable HIV suppression were associated with changes in peripheral blood TRB repertoire composition and diversity. A total of around 190 cryopreserved PBMC samples came from a few dozen adults with confirmed HIV infection and were collected serially over a mean of about six years (range 1-12). Of the approximately 28 participants with HIV, 10 to 11 were female. No cross-contamination during QIAcube processing turned up in test extractions that ran a monoclonal T-cell line alongside 33 polyclonal samples. Overall results and qualifications from the work: No data were available on ART adherence, viral resistance or therapy changes, limiting inferences about post-ART repertoire changes. Because pre-ART samples had limited cell numbers, profiling was done on unsorted PBMC rather than on sorted CD4+ and CD8+ T cells. The samples were dated from about 2003 to 2018, and the ART regimens that were used may be less effective than current ART regimens. Expanded TRB clones identified before ART initiation dominated the repertoire across all time points, though the dominance fluctuated and decreased in many PLHIV after ART. ART initiation was associated with a significant increase in TRB diversity, but diversity stayed significantly below transplant donor controls even after long-term ART. HIV repertoires had narrower CDR3 length ranges than controls, and the network structure suggested an antigen-experienced repertoire that shifted only slightly toward naive after ART. Limited PBMC availability meant only the TCR beta chain was sequenced, without alpha chain pairing.

The sample here was unsorted PBMCs, taken 2 years after starting antiretroviral therapy. The rearranged chain carries TRBV27 and TRBJ2-3; possibly the D gene is TRBD1, per 5 matching bases. This sequence was found in a man over 45 with HIV. The DNA sequence is as follows: TGTGCCAGCAGCCTGACAGTTAATACAGATACGCAGTATTTT. The resulting protein is CASSLTVNTDTQYF.